This TCR beta chain originates from a study of T cell repertoires in cytomegalovirus infection. Study information: HLA-B-restricted CMV epitopes that are well studied, plus recently identified HLA-C-restricted ones, were used by the study. Study-wide results and caveats: Cumulative public TCR beta family frequency identified carriers of CMV plus the relevant HLA. The study found HLA-C-restricted CMV-specific TCR beta clonotypes dominating the ex vivo response.

This clonotype appeared many times. The antigen is unknown. MiXCR, applied by TCRdb to the reads, yields one record per CDR3 protein. The sample yields fewer than 55,000 distinct CDR3 sequences, about 20% seen once. The CDR3 is 14 residues long. V lost 7 bases and J 0 bases, leaving 11 bases between the germline ends. In germline, CDR1 is SGHVS, CDR2 FQNEAQ. The input for sequencing was CD8+ T cells from cultured PBMCs, taken from culture after CMV antigen stimulation. The rearrangement links TRBV7-8 to TRBJ2-3, with D hard to call. The receptor comes from a human donor in good health (CMV status not recorded). Some clones in this sample may be carry-over from other donors' samples. The CDR3 is CASTPLVSTDTQYF. The CDR3 DNA follows: TGTGCCAGCACCCCATTGGTCAGCACAGATACGCAGTATTTT.